These T cell receptor beta chains were read from a single sample in a study of monozygotic twins with inflammatory bowel disease. TCRdb re-called the 5' RACE reads, yielding one record per CDR3 amino acid sequence without DNA. The sample is made up of about 170,000 distinct CDR3 sequences, and the top ten hold 2.8% of it. Sequenced sample: blood. All receptors derive from a human donor with ulcerative colitis or Crohn's disease, or a healthy co-twin of an affected twin (not recorded which). CDR3s include the opening cysteine and the closing phenylalanine or tryptophan. Each record gives: CDR3 protein, J gene, V gene.

CDR3 protein: CASSLARAGTTTYEQYF
J gene: TRBJ2-7
V gene: TRBV5-1

CDR3 protein: CASSLWPNTGELFF
J gene: TRBJ2-2
V gene: TRBV5-4

CDR3 protein: CASSPGGAVSQFF
J gene: TRBJ2-1
V gene: TRBV4-3

CDR3 protein: CASSSQTRRVTEAFF
J gene: TRBJ1-1
V gene: TRBV28

CDR3 protein: CASSPQNEQFF
J gene: TRBJ2-1
V gene: TRBV7-9

CDR3 protein: CATRDRGPTGELFF
J gene: TRBJ2-2
V gene: TRBV24-1

CDR3 protein: CASSLTGARSSYEQYF
J gene: TRBJ2-7
V gene: TRBV7-2

CDR3 protein: CASSRFLYNEQFF
J gene: TRBJ2-1
V gene: TRBV4-1

CDR3 protein: CASKASASTDTQYF
J gene: TRBJ2-3
V gene: TRBV25-1

CDR3 protein: CASSLGLRVGGTQYF
J gene: TRBJ2-5
V gene: TRBV12-3/TRBV12-4

CDR3 protein: CASSVIPGTANTEAFF
J gene: TRBJ1-1
V gene: TRBV5-1

CDR3 protein: CASIRGGPEAFF
J gene: TRBJ1-1
V gene: TRBV6-6

CDR3 protein: CASSRENTGELFF
J gene: TRBJ2-2
V gene: TRBV3-1

CDR3 protein: CASSTRLAGIQETQYF
J gene: TRBJ2-5
V gene: TRBV10-2

CDR3 protein: CASSEWREIGEETQYF
J gene: TRBJ2-5
V gene: TRBV25-1

CDR3 protein: CASSKKEGLADWFSYNEQFF
J gene: TRBJ2-1
V gene: TRBV21-1

CDR3 protein: CAGSFAGTYTEAFF
J gene: TRBJ1-1
V gene: TRBV5-4

CDR3 protein: CASSLSGVITYEQYF
J gene: TRBJ2-7
V gene: TRBV5-1

CDR3 protein: CASSPWGGSYNEQFF
J gene: TRBJ2-1
V gene: TRBV7-6

CDR3 protein: CASSQDFEGYTF
J gene: TRBJ1-2
V gene: TRBV7-9

CDR3 protein: CASKELLLDEQFF
J gene: TRBJ2-1
V gene: TRBV10-2

CDR3 protein: CAVSESRAGTHEQFF
J gene: TRBJ2-1
V gene: TRBV10-3

CDR3 protein: CASRGGQASSYNSPLHF
J gene: TRBJ1-6
V gene: TRBV6-1

CDR3 protein: CSVDGLAGGGAYEQYF
J gene: TRBJ2-7
V gene: TRBV29-1

CDR3 protein: CAISDRQRLYNEQFF
J gene: TRBJ2-1
V gene: TRBV10-3

CDR3 protein: CASSVAGVDNEQYF
J gene: TRBJ2-7
V gene: TRBV9

CDR3 protein: CSASLLAGSTDTQYF
J gene: TRBJ2-3
V gene: TRBV20-1

CDR3 protein: CASSPSSGSITGELFF
J gene: TRBJ2-2
V gene: TRBV5-1

CDR3 protein: CASSPDRRIAEAFF
J gene: TRBJ1-1
V gene: TRBV6-1

CDR3 protein: CSVRGLINTEAFF
J gene: TRBJ1-1
V gene: TRBV29-1

CDR3 protein: CASSFPRQGAASPLHF
J gene: TRBJ1-6
V gene: TRBV6-5

CDR3 protein: CASSLGSGRAGGNTQYF
J gene: TRBJ2-3
V gene: TRBV11-2

CDR3 protein: CAITDGTEYNEQFF
J gene: TRBJ2-1
V gene: TRBV10-3

CDR3 protein: CASRHTGDPGESFF
J gene: TRBJ1-1
V gene: TRBV19

CDR3 protein: CASSEGQGVWNSPLHF
J gene: TRBJ1-6
V gene: TRBV28